Sequencing of this T cell receptor beta chain was carried out in a study of OX40 agonist ivuxolimab in advanced cancers. Study in general: In three patients, partial responses were observed, one with hepatocellular carcinoma and two with cutaneous melanoma.

From germline, CDR1 is SGHNT and CDR2 YYREEE (reference sequence). This CDR3 comprises 13 residues. The V end lost 0 bases, the J end lost 1 base, and 4 bases lay between the germline ends. Produced via immunoSEQ multiplex PCR; TCRdb's table is partial and in-frame only. The sample has 60,000 to 65,000 clones; roughly four fifths are singletons. This chain connects TRBV5-4 to TRBJ1-1, with D unclear. This clonotype was sampled from an adult with an advanced solid tumor such as melanoma, head and neck, liver or kidney cancer. Source: CD4+ or CD8+ T cells sorted from blood, taken in a trial of the OX40 agonist ivuxolimab. CDR3 region: CASSLEANTEAFF. The CDR3 DNA is TGTGCCAGCAGCTTGGAGGCGAACACTGAAGCTTTCTTT.